The clone carrying this T cell receptor (beta chain) was detected once. Its antigen is not known. This sample is part of a study of T cells in tuberculosis. Study-level results: GMM-specific TCRs were nearer to active tuberculosis alpha repertoires, suggesting expansion.

This CDR3 has 18 residues. Profiled with immunoSEQ multiplex PCR; TCRdb holds only in-frame clones, not every one. The table records 30,000 to 35,000 clones, 97% of them present only once. This receptor was obtained from a donor aged 5-35 years with latent tuberculosis or without tuberculosis infection. Sequenced material: PBMCs. The rearrangement links TRBV21-1 to TRBJ2-1; no check of the table's D call, TRBD2, against the DNA was made. TRBV21-1 is annotated as a pseudogene. The CDR3 region has the DNA TGTGCCAGCAGCCGGCGGGGGGCTGGGCCCCCACTATACAATGAGCAGTTCTTC. Protein: CASSRRGAGPPLYNEQFF.